This T cell receptor (beta chain) was recorded in a study of OX40 agonist ivuxolimab in advanced cancers. A note on the overall study: Ivuxolimab, which targeted the costimulatory receptor OX40 (CD134), was an agonistic, fully human IgG2 monoclonal antibody. Among the roughly 52 dose-escalation patients, approximately 20 had hepatocellular carcinoma, roughly 15 melanoma, 9 renal cell carcinoma and 9 head and neck cancer. The paper reports the monotherapy dose-escalation portion (N = 52 patients) of the phase I ivuxolimab trial. Intravenous ivuxolimab was administered to patients every 2 weeks at six dose levels: 0.01, 0.1, 0.3, 1.5, 3 and 10 mg/kg. A male proportion of about 79% and a mean age of approximately 58 years, ranging from roughly 20 to 80, were recorded for the dose-escalation cohort. Partial responses occurred in three dose-escalation patients: two with cutaneous melanoma and one with hepatocellular carcinoma. Patients were allowed to have had prior anti-PD-1, anti-PD-L1 or anti-CTLA-4 therapy, and more than 35% of the dose-escalation patients had been treated with checkpoint inhibitors. Peripheral TCRbeta sequencing was intended to test whether TCR sequence diversity was altered and clonal T-cell expansion was caused by ivuxolimab.

With respect to this clone: Its antigen is not yet known. There are no base qualities to consult, and no much larger clone falls within one base.

Including the terminal cysteine and phenylalanine, the CDR3 comprises 13 residues. The entry retains the CDR3 DNA only, 39 bases that are in frame from base 1. V is shortened by 2 bases, J by 4 bases, and the region joining them spans 10 bases. The germline V gene encodes CDR1 SGHKS and CDR2 YYEKEE (reference sequence). Genomic DNA was extracted from sorted cells for sequencing of the TCRbeta CDR3 region. The immunoSEQ Assay was used to sequence the TCRbeta CDR3 regions. Here the immuneACCESS table is served through TCRdb, limited to in-frame sequences with V and J called. Missing clones are a known gap in these copies; in checked studies unresolved V genes cover under half, and the rest lacks a known reason. The sample table records more than 75,000 clones; approximately 90% of these occur just once. The top ten hold around 0.4% of the sample. Patients with a history of autoimmune disease or receiving systemic immunosuppression were excluded from the trial. Peripheral blood for TCR sequencing was collected from all dose cohorts at baseline, on cycle 4 day 1, and on cycle 7 day 1. The samples were taken from a phase I, first-in-human, multicenter, open-label dose-escalation trial of ivuxolimab. Adults with locally advanced or metastatic head and neck squamous cell, hepatocellular, melanoma or renal cell carcinoma were enrolled in the trial. CD4+ and CD8+ T cells were sorted separately from peripheral blood before TCR sequencing.

General conclusions and limits of the study: Antigen specificity was not determined for the clonally expanded peripheral T cells. Low levels of normalized T-cell clonal expansion were also shown by some nonresponding patients. At doses of 0.1 to 3.0 mg/kg, clonal expansion of both CD4+ and CD8+ T cells in blood was seen between baseline and week 6. After ivuxolimab, more expanded clones were found on average in CD8+ T cells than in CD4+ T cells. In the 0.1-3.0 mg/kg groups, partial responders were among the patients with the lowest normalized peripheral clonal expansion, particularly in CD8+ T cells.

This receptor was identified in an adult with an advanced solid tumor such as melanoma, head and neck, liver or kidney cancer. The rearranged chain carries TRBV5-5 and TRBJ2-7; no D gene can be assigned with confidence. The sequencing used CD4+ or CD8+ T cells sorted from blood, collected in a trial of the OX40 agonist ivuxolimab. The CDR3 has the sequence CASSLDFRYEQYF. The sequenced DNA: TGTGCCAGCAGCTTAGACTTTAGGTACGAGCAGTACTTC.